Following are 5 T cell receptor beta chains from one sample sequenced in a study of blood T cell repertoires in COVID-19. Some clones are missing from TCRdb's copy, which holds only in-frame ones; the method was immunoSEQ multiplex PCR. The sample yields roughly 410,000 clones, roughly 90% seen once. The sequenced sample consisted of peripheral blood. These receptors all come from a woman in her thirties or forties with COVID-19, enrolled during active disease.

This chain uses TRBV3-1 (or the pseudogene TRBV3-2) with TRBJ1-5; 9 bases line up with TRBD1. There are 15 residues in the CDR3. J was trimmed by 4 bases and V by 4 bases; bases with no gene match: 5. In germline, CDR1 is LGHDT, CDR2 YNNKEL (reference sequence). CDR3 bases: TGTGCCAGCAGCCTACAGGGACAGGGTAATCAGCCCCAGCATTTT. The encoded protein is CASSLQGQGNQPQHF.

The V gene is TRBV3-1 (or the pseudogene TRBV3-2), the J gene TRBJ2-1, with a possible D match to TRBD2 (6 bases). The CDR3 consists of 15 residues. Trimming shortened V by 4 bases and J by 0 bases, and 10 bases separated the two germline ends. Germline lookup yields CDR1 LGHDT and CDR2 YNNKEL (reference sequence). For the CDR3, the DNA is TGTGCCAGCAGCCCCCGGGGGACCTCCTACAATGAGCAGTTCTTC. This gives the protein CASSPRGTSYNEQFF.

Concerning this clone itself: Other DNA sequences from this sample encode an identical CDR3 as well. The chain's CDR3 is CAISSGQSSGNTIYF. The DNA for the CDR3 is TGTGCCATCAGCTCAGGACAGAGCTCTGGAAACACCATATATTTT. The chain couples TRBV10-3 to TRBJ1-3; perhaps TRBD1 as D (6 bases). CDR1 is ENHRY, CDR2 SYGVKD, per germline. The CDR3 is 15 amino acids. Trimming pared 6 bases from V and 0 bases from J, leaving 12 bases between.

V and J are TRBV28 and TRBJ1-2, with D perhaps TRBD1 (5 bases). This CDR3 contains 10 residues. Germline V lookup: CDR1 MDHEN, CDR2 SYDVKM. Trimming took 10 bases from V and 7 from J, leaving 10 bases between them. The CDR3 sequence is CATLQGGYTF. CDR3 DNA: TGTGCCACCCTTCAGGGTGGCTACACCTTC.

The J gene is TRBJ1-3, the V gene TRBV5-1, with no clear D. The CDR3 spans 16 residues. V lost 4 bases, J lost 0 bases, and 14 bases lay in between. CDR1 and CDR2 from the germline V gene are SGHRS and YFSETQ. The CDR3 region is CASSLPDTSSGNTIYF. The CDR3 nucleotides read TGCGCCAGCAGCCTACCAGACACGAGCTCTGGAAACACCATATATTTT.